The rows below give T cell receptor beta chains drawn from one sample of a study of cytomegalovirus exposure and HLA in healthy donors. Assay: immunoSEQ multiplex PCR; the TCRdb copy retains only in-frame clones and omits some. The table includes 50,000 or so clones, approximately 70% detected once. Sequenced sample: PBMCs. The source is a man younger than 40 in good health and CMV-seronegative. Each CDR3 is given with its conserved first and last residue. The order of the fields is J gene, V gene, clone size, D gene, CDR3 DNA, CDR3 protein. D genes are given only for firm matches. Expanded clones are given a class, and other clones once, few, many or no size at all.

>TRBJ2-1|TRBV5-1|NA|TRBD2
TGCGCCAGCAGCTTGGATAGCGGGAGGGCTATCAGTGAGCAGTTCTTC
CASSLDSGRAISEQFF
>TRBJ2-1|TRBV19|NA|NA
TGTGCCAGTAGTTTATCGTATAATGAGCAGTTCTTC
CASSLSYNEQFF
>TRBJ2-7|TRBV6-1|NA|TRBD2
TGTGCCAGCAGTGAAGGTTCTAGCGGGTCGATCTACGAGCAGTACTTC
CASSEGSSGSIYEQYF
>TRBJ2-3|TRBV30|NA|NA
TGTGCCTGGAGTGTGGCAGGGGGGCAAGATACGCAGTATTTT
CAWSVAGGQDTQYF
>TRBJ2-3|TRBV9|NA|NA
TGTGCCAGCAGCGCGCTAACTAGGGATACGCAGTATTTT
CASSALTRDTQYF
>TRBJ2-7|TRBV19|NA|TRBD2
TGTGCCAGTAGTCCACTAGCGGGGGCCTACGAGCAGTACTTC
CASSPLAGAYEQYF
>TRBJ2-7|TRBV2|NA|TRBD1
TGTGCCAGCAGGGGAGACAGGGCCTACGAGCAGTACTTC
CASRGDRAYEQYF
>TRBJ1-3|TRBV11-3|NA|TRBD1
TGTGCCAGCAGCCGGCGGGACAGTTTCCTCTCTGGAAACACCATATATTTT
CASSRRDSFLSGNTIYF
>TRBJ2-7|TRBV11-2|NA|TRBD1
TGTGCCAGCAGCTTAGATCCGACGACTTGGACAGGGGGCCACGAGCAGTACTTC
CASSLDPTTWTGGHEQYF
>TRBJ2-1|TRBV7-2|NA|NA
TGTGCCAGCAGCCATCCCAGGACTAACCTTAACAATGAGCAGTTCTTC
CASSHPRTNLNNEQFF
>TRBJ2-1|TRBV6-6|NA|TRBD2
TGTGCCAGCACCCACGGTACTAGCGGGAACAATGAGCAGTTCTTC
CASTHGTSGNNEQFF
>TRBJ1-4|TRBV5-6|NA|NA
TGTGCCAGCAGCTTTACAGGGAAGACTAATGAAAAACTGTTTTTT
CASSFTGKTNEKLFF
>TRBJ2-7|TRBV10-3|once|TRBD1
TGTGCCATCAGTAAGGACAGGGAGTCCTACGAGCAGTACTTC
CAISKDRESYEQYF
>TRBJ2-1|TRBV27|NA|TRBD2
TGTGCCAGCAGTTTGTTACTAGCGGATACCTACAATGAGCAGTTCTTC
CASSLLLADTYNEQFF
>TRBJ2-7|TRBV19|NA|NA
TGTGCCAGTAGTATCGCCGGGACAAACCCTTCCTACGAGCAGTACTTC
CASSIAGTNPSYEQYF
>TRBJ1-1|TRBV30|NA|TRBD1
TGTGCCTGGAGCCCAGGGGGCGCGGGGTGGAACACTGAAGCTTTCTTT
CAWSPGGAGWNTEAFF